A selection of T cell receptor beta chains follows, all from one sample in a study of early T cells in non-severe SARS-CoV-2 infection. TCRdb fed the 5' RACE reads into MiXCR, producing one record per CDR3 protein. This sample carries approximately 35,000 distinct CDR3 sequences, around 5.8% of them seen once, and the ten largest clones take approximately 5%. Sample: whole blood. The receptors were sampled from an adult who was a healthcare worker with PCR-confirmed SARS-CoV-2 infection or an uninfected control (not recorded which). The CDR3 runs from the conserved cysteine through the conserved F or W. Each record gives: clone size, J gene, V gene, CDR3 protein. Clone size is shown for a subset of rows, as once, few, many or a class of expanded clone.

many	TRBJ2-7	TRBV20-1	CSARPSVGVSYEQYF
many	TRBJ2-1	TRBV7-2	CASSLGTSNEQFF
many	TRBJ1-1	TRBV6-5	CASSLDRLGTEAFF
few	TRBJ2-1	TRBV12-3/TRBV12-4	CASTLAGIEQFF
many	TRBJ2-5	TRBV7-9	CASRSGTQETQYF
many	TRBJ2-2	TRBV29-1	CSVAGTGELFF
many	TRBJ2-5	TRBV7-6	CASGLASGLQETQYF
many	TRBJ1-6	TRBV7-2	CASSLGQGYSPLHF
-	TRBJ2-1	TRBV7-2	CASSTGLAGPREQFF
-	TRBJ2-5	TRBV29-1	CSVRAGTGRETQYF
many	TRBJ2-7	TRBV6-6	CASSLSSGSYEQYF
few	TRBJ2-1	TRBV12-3/TRBV12-4	CASTPRPYNEQFF
many	TRBJ2-3	TRBV10-1	CASSDKSSTDTQYF
few	TRBJ1-2	TRBV18	CASSEDRANYGYTF
many	TRBJ2-7	TRBV30	CAWNSGTDEQYF
-	TRBJ2-3	TRBV4-1	CASSRTGTDTQYF
many	TRBJ2-3	TRBV24-1	CATSDATGTDTQYF
many	TRBJ2-1	TRBV20-1	CSARTLRTSGRNEQFF
many	TRBJ2-1	TRBV27	CASTFSPSGKYNEQFF
few	TRBJ2-1	TRBV11-3	CASSLDRDGNEQFF
-	TRBJ2-3	TRBV10-3	CAISEGGTSTDTQYF
many	TRBJ2-1	TRBV30	CAWTSGGYNEQFF
many	TRBJ1-2	TRBV9	CASSPEWGGRYGYTF
few	TRBJ1-2	TRBV7-9	CASSSDRAHYGYTF
many	TRBJ2-7	TRBV7-2	CASSLAGALGEQYF
many	TRBJ2-1	TRBV7-9	CASSLTGDEQFF
-	TRBJ2-7	TRBV20-1	CSALSVGRSYEQYF
many	TRBJ2-2	TRBV19	CASSIVGSFGTGELFF
many	TRBJ2-1	TRBV20-1	CSAPPRGLAGGQRINEQFF
few	TRBJ2-7	TRBV7-9	CASSASLLRDSYEQYF
many	TRBJ2-1	TRBV24-1	CATSASGRLSYNEQFF
many	TRBJ1-1	TRBV29-1	CSVEKDRANTEAFF
many	TRBJ2-3	TRBV29-1	CSVRGPSTSSTDTQYF
many	TRBJ2-3	TRBV28	CASSLWMDTQYF
-	TRBJ2-5	TRBV7-2	CASTSYRAETQYF
many	TRBJ2-3	TRBV2	CASVVGAGMDTQYF
many	TRBJ2-7	TRBV1	CTSSRTAYEQYF
many	TRBJ2-1	TRBV12-3/TRBV12-4	CASRSGNYNEQFF
many	TRBJ2-1	TRBV10-3	CAISGDRSQENEQFF